Below are 6 T cell receptor beta chains sequenced from a single sample in a study of blood T cell repertoires in COVID-19. TCRdb's table, derived via immunoSEQ multiplex PCR, lists solely in-frame clones and lacks some. The data show about 200,000 clones, roughly 84% seen once. Sequencing was performed on peripheral blood. The source is an elderly woman with acute or convalescent COVID-19.

The chain combines TRBV7-9 with TRBJ2-2; perhaps TRBD2 as D (5 bases). The CDR3 consists of 15 residues. From germline, CDR1 is SEHNR and CDR2 FQNEAQ (reference sequence). V lost 5 bases to trimming and J lost 0 bases, with 10 bases between them. In nucleotides, the CDR3 is TGTGCCAGCAGCATGGCGGGCGCGAACACCGGGGAGCTGTTTTTT. As protein: CASSMAGANTGELFF.

As to this clone: The sample contains more than one DNA sequence encoding this CDR3. The CDR3 coding sequence is TGCGCCAGCAGCTTGGGGCAGCAAGAGACCCAGTACTTC. Amino acid sequence: CASSLGQQETQYF. This sequence joins TRBV5-1 and TRBJ2-5; D gene uncertain. Germline V CDR1 and CDR2: SGHRS, YFSETQ. This CDR3 is built from 13 residues. V was cut by 0 bases and J by 2 bases, with 5 bases left in between.

This chain joins TRBV25-1 and TRBJ2-5, with 7 nucleotides matching TRBD1. Germline values: CDR1 MGHDK, CDR2 SYGVNS. With 8 bases clipped from V and 2 bases from J, the junction kept 8 bases outside the gene matches. The CDR3 has 14 amino acids. CDR3 DNA sequence: TGTGCCAGCGGTAGGGACAGAGCACAAGAGACCCAGTACTTC. Encoded protein: CASGRDRAQETQYF.

The chain recombines TRBV19 with TRBJ2-7; the match to TRBD2 covers 13 bases. CDR3 length equals 16 residues. The germline V gene encodes CDR1 LNHDA and CDR2 SQIVND (reference sequence). V dropped 5 bases and J dropped 5; count of bases not matched to a gene: 9. The CDR3 sequence is CASSGRLAGGFNEQYF. DNA for the CDR3: TGTGCCAGTAGTGGGCGACTAGCGGGAGGCTTCAACGAGCAGTACTTC.

This chain uses TRBV5-6 with TRBJ2-7, with D tentatively TRBD2 (5 bases). Germline V gives CDR1 SGHDT, CDR2 YYEEEE. CDR3 length: 13 residues. V was trimmed by 5 bases and J by 1 base, leaving 10 bases between them. For the CDR3, the DNA is TGTGCCAGCAGACCCCAGCGGTCCTACGAGCAGTACTTC. Translated, it gives CASRPQRSYEQYF.

The chain employs TRBV16 and TRBJ1-1; 7 positions agree with TRBD1. Germline V lookup: CDR1 KGHSY, CDR2 FQNENV. CDR3 length: 15 residues. V was clipped by 7 bases and J by 1 base; unmatched bases: 9. As DNA, the CDR3 is TGTGCCAGCACTTTCTCCGGGACAGCGAACACTGAAGCTTTCTTT. This gives the protein CASTFSGTANTEAFF.